This T cell receptor (beta chain) stems from a study of T cells in Graves' hyperthyroidism and ophthalmopathy. TCR beta CDR3 regions were amplified from RNA. HTBI primers drove first-round RT-PCR of the TCR CDR3. One entry per CDR3 protein results from TCRdb running MiXCR on the multiplex PCR reads. Among a few hundred thousand distinct CDR3 sequences listed, more than 15% were seen once. V shed 0 bases, J shed 5 bases, and the junction held 6 bases outside the gene matches. CDR3 size: 15 residues. CDR1 and CDR2 from the germline V gene are DFQATT and SNEGSKA (reference sequence). Sequencing was done on a sample of blood. This clonotype was obtained from a woman in her thirties or forties with Graves' ophthalmopathy. The chain has TRBV20-1 and TRBJ2-7; 11 bases agree with TRBD1. The DNA of the CDR3 is TGCAGTGCTAGAGATAGGACAGGGGGCTTAAACGAGCAGTACTTC. It translates to CSARDRTGGLNEQYF.